This T cell receptor (beta chain) was observed in a study of identical twins. Study-wide points: The conclusions drew on cross-sectional statistical analysis instead of tracking the same donors. Clonotypes of the beta chain that were abundant in cord blood carried fewer insertions (memory repertoires showed none).

The trim removed 4 bases at V and 9 bases at J, leaving 4 bases unmatched. This CDR3 spans 14 amino acids. In germline, CDR1 is LGHDT, CDR2 YNNKEL (reference sequence). TCRdb recomputed calls from the 5' RACE reads with MiXCR, one row per CDR3 protein. The sample has about 200,000 distinct CDR3 sequences; around 8.1% are singletons. This clonotype has at least ten counts. The antigen remains unidentified. This sample also belongs to another study, concerning yellow fever vaccine responses in identical twins. Per that study: A vaccine T cell response that seemed partly convergent and partly personalized was reported in twins.

This receptor was obtained from a woman between 18 and 30 years old in good health. The sequenced sample was memory (CD45RO+) T cells sorted from blood. The chain is built from TRBV3-1 and TRBJ2-1; 12 bases are a match to TRBD2. The CDR3 DNA follows: TGTGCCAGCAGCCCCCTACTAGCGGGAGGTGAGCAGTTCTTC. It specifies CASSPLLAGGEQFF.